This TCR beta chain emerged from a study of blood T cell repertoires in COVID-19. In the source study's methods: Amplified reference gene primers provided the basis for estimating nucleated cell counts. Profiled with immunoSEQ multiplex PCR; TCRdb holds only in-frame clones, not every one. The DNA gave D and trimming, while V, J and clone size come from that table. The table records about 240,000 clones, approximately 85% of them present only once. The receptor was derived from an older man with acute or convalescent COVID-19. Source material: peripheral blood.

This chain's CDR3 is CASSSPGDQETQYF. The CDR3 coding sequence is TGTGCCAGCAGTTCCCCAGGGGACCAAGAGACCCAGTACTTC. The V call is TRBV27, the J call TRBJ2-5, with a possible D match to TRBD1 (6 bases). Germline CDR1 and CDR2: MNHEY and SMNVEV (reference sequence). There are 14 residues in the CDR3. Trimming removed 4 bases at V and 0 bases at J, with 9 bases between.